The 28 T cell receptor beta chains given below trace back to one sample, sequenced in a study of T-cell reconstitution after alpha-beta-depleted transplantation in children. General study results and limits: It was newly produced T cells that mostly accounted for T-cell counts and diversity one year after transplant.

It was with unique molecular identifiers that the TCRbeta library was prepared. Via MiXCR, TCRdb re-called the PCR reads, giving one row per CDR3 protein. The table includes some 300,000 distinct CDR3 sequences, over 7% detected once. These receptors have no known antigen. The sequencing used peripheral blood, collected 360 days after TCRalphabeta/CD19-depleted stem cell transplant. The receptors originated from a female patient aged 2-9 years who had a stem cell transplant for Fanconi anemia, so the T cells may come from the graft donor.

The sample holds a few counts of this clonotype. This chain joins TRBV7-6 and TRBJ2-7; no firm D call. Germline V gene lookup returns CDR1 SGHVS and CDR2 FNYEAQ. CDR3 size: 14 residues. V was pared by 5 bases and J by 5 bases, with 16 bases between. The CDR3, as DNA: TGTGCCAGCAGCACCACTGGATCCCTTGACGAGCAGTACTTC. It translates to CASSTTGSLDEQYF.

The chain carries TRBV3-1 and TRBJ1-1; D gene uncertain. V lost 3 bases and J lost 1, with 9 bases in between. This CDR3 region has 14 residues. CDR1 LGHDT and CDR2 YNNKEL come from the germline V gene (reference sequence). The CDR3 is CASSHNSQNTEAFF. The CDR3 coding sequence is TGTGCCAGCAGCCATAACTCGCAGAACACTGAAGCTTTCTTT.

The chain couples TRBV19 to TRBJ2-5; either TRBD1 or TRBD2 may fit D (5 bases each). Trimming left V 6 bases short and J 3 bases short, with 17 bases between. Looked up from germline, CDR1 is LNHDA and CDR2 is SQIVND (reference sequence). This CDR3 comprises 15 residues. CDR3 sequence (DNA): TGTGCCAGTAGCAGATACTCGGGGACCAAAGAGACCCAGTACTTC. This gives the protein CASSRYSGTKETQYF.

V and J are TRBV6-1 and TRBJ2-5; D is uncertain. V shed 8 bases and J shed 6 bases, with 19 bases lying between them. CDR1 is MNHNS and CDR2 is SASEGT in the germline V gene. The CDR3 runs to 14 residues. Here the CDR3 DNA reads TGTGCCAGCGCCATCCGCCCGTCTACACAGACCCAGTACTTC. It specifies CASAIRPSTQTQYF.

The V gene is TRBV20-1, the J gene TRBJ2-5; the D call may be TRBD1 or TRBD2 (5 bases each). The germline CDR1 and CDR2 sequences are DFQATT and SNEGSKA (reference sequence). The CDR3 has 14 amino acids. The V and J ends lost 5 bases and 0 bases respectively, with 13 bases between them. As DNA, the CDR3 is TGCAGTGCTCAAGACGGGACGAACCAAGAGACCCAGTACTTC. Translation: CSAQDGTNQETQYF.

This clonotype was detected a few times. The genes are TRBV2 and TRBJ2-7, with D unresolved. The V gene's germline CDR1 is SNHLY and CDR2 FYNNEI. This CDR3 is 11 amino acids long. The V and J ends lost 4 bases and 5 bases respectively, with 6 bases between them. The CDR3 nucleotides are TGTGCCAGCAGTGTGGTACACGAGCAGTACTTC. It encodes CASSVVHEQYF.

V usage is TRBV12-3 or TRBV12-4 and J usage is TRBJ1-3; TRBD1 aligns across 9 bases. The CDR3 has 15 amino acids. Trimming at V came to 3 bases and at J to 4 bases, leaving 4 bases not matched to a gene. The CDR3 DNA follows: TGTGCCAGCAGTTTCACAGGGGGCGGGGGAAACACCATATATTTT. Translated: CASSFTGGGGNTIYF.

This clonotype was detected many times. The chain links TRBV5-1 to TRBJ2-1; D not resolved. Germline assignment: CDR1 SGHRS and CDR2 YFSETQ. The germline V and J ends were trimmed by 4 bases and 3 bases, with 14 bases remaining between them. CDR3 size: 15 residues. The CDR3 DNA sequence: TGCGCCAGCAGCCCCCGTGAAGTCGGCTACAATGAGCAGTTCTTC. It translates to CASSPREVGYNEQFF.

This clonotype has at least ten counts. This sequence joins TRBV18 and TRBJ2-1; no firm D call. V was pared by 3 bases and J by 4 bases, with 7 bases between. This CDR3 is 13 amino acids long. Looked up from germline, CDR1 is KGHSH and CDR2 is LQKENI. DNA of the CDR3: TGTGCCAGCTCACCCTGGGTATACAATGAGCAGTTCTTC. This encodes CASSPWVYNEQFF.

This clonotype showed up many times. The J gene is TRBJ2-5, the V gene TRBV11-2; D ambiguous. Per germline, CDR1 SGHAT and CDR2 FQNNGV. V was cut by 5 bases and J by 5 bases, with 12 bases left in between. The length of the CDR3 is 13 residues. CDR3 nucleotides: TGTGCCAGCAGCATATTTTTGGGGGAGACCCAGTACTTC. It is translated as CASSIFLGETQYF.

The chain links TRBV27 to TRBJ2-1; D not certain. V shed 5 bases and J shed 3 bases, with 11 bases lying between them. The length of the CDR3 is 14 residues. Germline CDR1 MNHEY, CDR2 SMNVEV (reference sequence). CDR3 nucleotides: TGTGCCAGCAGTCCTGGTACACTCTACAATGAGCAGTTCTTC. Translating it yields CASSPGTLYNEQFF.

There are a few counts of this clonotype. This chain joins TRBV6-5 and TRBJ1-1; D is uncertain. The length of the CDR3 is 17 residues. Trimming pared 3 bases from V and 4 bases from J, leaving 21 bases between. The germline V gene has CDR1 MNHEY and CDR2 SVGAGI. The CDR3 nucleotides read TGTGCCAGCAGTTATCTGGGGTCGGCCCTTAGAGGCACTGAAGCTTTCTTT. It encodes CASSYLGSALRGTEAFF.

V gene TRBV30 combines with J gene TRBJ2-7; no firm D call. The V gene's germline CDR1 is GTSNPN and CDR2 SVGIG (reference sequence). The V end was cut by 2 bases, the J end by 2 bases, with 10 bases between. This CDR3 comprises 13 residues. This CDR3 is CAWSLDATYEQYF. The CDR3 DNA sequence: TGTGCCTGGAGTTTAGACGCAACCTACGAGCAGTACTTC.

This clonotype has ten or more counts. This may be a read error: a much more frequent sequence differs by one nucleotide. The chain is built from TRBV3-1 and TRBJ2-2, with 7 positions matching TRBD1. The CDR3 covers 14 residues. Germline loops: CDR1 LGHDT, CDR2 YNNKEL (reference sequence). The DNA of the CDR3 is TGTGCCAGCAGTCAAGGGGGCGCGAGCGGGGAGCTGTTTTTT. Its protein is CASSQGGASGELFF.

This clonotype occurred many times. The chain is built from TRBV28 and TRBJ1-3, with unresolved D. The V and J ends lost 3 bases and 2 bases respectively, with 14 bases between them. Germline V CDR1 and CDR2: MDHEN, SYDVKM. There are 16 residues in the CDR3. In DNA, the CDR3 is TGTGCCAGCAGTTTCCACATCCGTGGTACTGGAAACACCATATATTTT. It yields the protein CASSFHIRGTGNTIYF.

The CDR3 nucleotides read TGCGCCAGCACCCAGGGACTTGCAGGAGATGAGCAGTTCTTC. This sequence encodes CASTQGLAGDEQFF. The chain employs TRBV23-1 and TRBJ2-1; D possibly corresponds to TRBD2 (6 bases). TRBV23-1 is an open reading frame whose function is uncertain. This CDR3 region has 14 residues. With 7 bases removed from V and 8 bases from J, the gap between germline ends came to 18 bases.

Many counts were recorded for this clonotype. The chain couples TRBV7-9 to TRBJ2-7, with D possibly matching TRBD2 (6 bases). The CDR3 contains 12 residues. Trimming shortened V by 3 bases and J by 6 bases, and 9 bases separated the two germline ends. Germline V gene lookup returns CDR1 SEHNR and CDR2 FQNEAQ (reference sequence). In DNA form, the CDR3 reads TGTGCCAGCAGCTTCGGAGGGCGCGAGCAGTACTTC. It is translated as CASSFGGREQYF.

This clonotype occurred many times. The chain combines TRBV7-2 with TRBJ1-2; TRBD1 matches 7 bases. J lost 3 bases, V lost 5 bases, and 3 bases had no gene match. CDR1 and CDR2 from the germline V gene are SGHTA and FQGNSA. The length of the CDR3 is 13 residues. CDR3 protein: CASSPTGYYGYTF. CDR3 coding DNA: TGTGCCAGCAGCCCGACAGGGTACTATGGCTACACCTTC.

This clonotype was recorded a few times. The J gene is TRBJ2-2, the V gene TRBV19; TRBD1 matches at 7 bases. The CDR3 is 16 amino acids. V shed 6 bases and J 0 bases; nucleotides not matched to a gene: 7. CDR1 and CDR2 (germline): LNHDA, SQIVND (reference sequence). CDR3 residues: CASRLRTGANTGELFF. The CDR3 nucleotides read TGTGCCAGTAGGCTTCGGACAGGCGCGAACACCGGGGAGCTGTTTTTT.

This clonotype was counted between two and nine times. For the CDR3, the DNA is TGCGCCAGCAGCCTATCGCCCGACAGGGACCGGGGCTACACCTTC. It is translated as CASSLSPDRDRGYTF. V and J are TRBV5-1 and TRBJ1-2; 7 bases fit TRBD1. Trimming removed 4 bases from V and 8 bases from J; junction bases left unmatched: 14. There are 15 residues in the CDR3. The V gene's germline CDR1 is SGHRS and CDR2 YFSETQ. The full variable domain, in which reference TRBV5-1 and TRBJ1-2 provide the parts outside the CDR3, is KAGVTQTPRYLIKTRGQQVTLSCSPISGHRSVSWYQQTPGQGLQFLFEYFSETQRNKGNFPGRFSGRQFSNSRSEMNVSTLELGDSALYLCASSLSPDRDRGYTFGSGTRLTVV.

This clonotype was observed a few times. The chain combines TRBV11-3 with TRBJ2-5; D not resolved. Between the trimmed V and J ends, which lost 4 bases and 0 bases, there was a span of 3 bases. Germline CDR1 and CDR2: SGHNT and YENEEA. The length of the CDR3 is 12 residues. The CDR3 coding sequence is TGTGCCAGCAGCTCCAACCAAGAGACCCAGTACTTC. It is translated as CASSSNQETQYF.

This clonotype has a count of ten or more. V and J are TRBV9 and TRBJ1-1; D is unclear. The CDR3 sequence is 14 residues long. The V gene's germline CDR1 is SGDLS and CDR2 YYNGEE. V gave up 1 base and J gave up 0 bases, with 7 bases separating them. The CDR3 here is CASSVSGMNTEAFF. The CDR3 nucleotides read TGTGCCAGCAGCGTATCGGGCATGAACACTGAAGCTTTCTTT.

This clonotype was seen repeatedly, ten times or more. The chain carries TRBV24-1 and TRBJ2-5; 8 nucleotides agree with TRBD1. Germline CDR1 is KGHDR and CDR2 is SFDVKD. The CDR3 extends over 14 amino acids. V was pared by 4 bases and J by 6 bases, with 6 bases of the junction left unmatched. The CDR3 region is CATSDRGQGKTQYF. Here the CDR3 DNA reads TGTGCCACCAGTGACCGCGGACAGGGAAAGACCCAGTACTTC.

This clonotype showed up many times. The V call is TRBV15, the J call TRBJ2-7; maybe TRBD2 (5 bases). The CDR3 extends over 14 amino acids. V lost 0 bases and J 6 bases, leaving 12 bases between the germline ends. Germline-derived CDR1 and CDR2 are LNHNV and YYDKDF (reference sequence). The DNA for the CDR3 is TGTGCCACCAGCAGAGATGCCGGAGGTCGCGAGCAGTACTTC. This gives the protein CATSRDAGGREQYF.

This clonotype was seen a handful of times. This chain uses TRBV2 with TRBJ2-1; TRBD1 might be the D (5 bases). The V gene's germline CDR1 is SNHLY and CDR2 FYNNEI. The CDR3 sequence is 12 residues long. Trimming pared 8 bases from V and 7 bases from J, leaving 12 bases between. In DNA, the CDR3 is TGTGCCAGCGAACAGGATCTAAATGAGCAGTTCTTC. It is translated as CASEQDLNEQFF.

This clonotype was picked up a small number of times. This rearrangement joins TRBV14 to TRBJ1-5, with unresolved D. Germline assignment: CDR1 SGHDN and CDR2 FVKESK. The CDR3 has 16 amino acids. Trimming took off 4 bases at V and 0 bases at J, with 13 bases between the two ends. CDR3 sequence reads: CASSLGRGNSNQPQHF. For the CDR3, the DNA is TGTGCCAGCAGCCTTGGACGGGGAAATAGCAATCAGCCCCAGCATTTT.

This clonotype was found many times. This sequence joins TRBV2 and TRBJ1-4; no clear D gene. This CDR3 is built from 16 residues. CDR1 is SNHLY, CDR2 FYNNEI, per germline. V was clipped by 4 bases and J by 0 bases, with 12 bases between them. The CDR3 DNA follows: TGTGCCAGCAGTGTTCGGCCGCCTGCAACTAATGAAAAACTGTTTTTT. Translating it yields CASSVRPPATNEKLFF. Combining the CDR3 with reference TRBV2 and TRBJ1-4 gives the whole variable domain EPEVTQTPSHQVTQMGQEVILRCVPISNHLYFYWYRQILGQKVEFLVSFYNNEISEKSEIFDDQFSVERPDGSNFTLKIRSTKLEDSAMYFCASSVRPPATNEKLFFGSGTQLSVL.

This clonotype appeared many times. This sequence joins TRBV2 and TRBJ2-1; D is possibly TRBD1 or TRBD2 (5 bases each). V dropped 4 bases and J dropped 4 bases, with 11 bases sitting between them. This CDR3 has 14 amino acids. Per the germline V gene, CDR1 is SNHLY and CDR2 is FYNNEI. Here the CDR3 reads CASSVRGLYNEQFF. As DNA, the CDR3 is TGTGCCAGCAGTGTTCGGGGCCTTTACAATGAGCAGTTCTTC. Full variable domain (missing parts from reference TRBV2 and TRBJ2-1): EPEVTQTPSHQVTQMGQEVILRCVPISNHLYFYWYRQILGQKVEFLVSFYNNEISEKSEIFDDQFSVERPDGSNFTLKIRSTKLEDSAMYFCASSVRGLYNEQFFGPGTRLTVL.